Presented here are 27 T cell receptor beta chains from one specimen sequenced in a study of T cells in Graves' hyperthyroidism and ophthalmopathy. The investigators amplified TCR beta CDR3 regions from RNA transcripts. First-round RT-PCR targeting the TCR CDR3 was performed with the HTBI primer set. TCRdb reprocessed the multiplex PCR reads with MiXCR, giving one entry per CDR3 protein. This table holds fewer than 750,000 distinct CDR3 sequences, roughly 15% found once. Sequenced input: blood. The receptors were gathered from a woman aged 45-65 years with Graves' ophthalmopathy.

At least ten counts were recorded for this clonotype. The chain employs TRBV7-9 and TRBJ2-2; the D gene is possibly TRBD1 (5 bases). V was clipped by 3 bases and J by 0 bases, with 17 bases between them. The V gene's germline CDR1 is SEHNR and CDR2 FQNEAQ (reference sequence). This CDR3 has 18 amino acids. The DNA of the CDR3 is TGTGCCAGCAGCTTGAGGACACCGATACTGGCGAACACCGGGGAGCTGTTTTTT. Its translation is CASSLRTPILANTGELFF.

Many counts were recorded for this clonotype. This chain uses TRBV27 with TRBJ2-3; 8 nucleotides agree with TRBD2. The CDR3 has 15 residues. V trimming: 6 bases; J trimming: 8 bases; junction bases outside the gene matches: 13. In germline, CDR1 is MNHEY, CDR2 SMNVEV (reference sequence). CDR3 region: CASSPVVLAGGTQYF. The DNA of the CDR3 is TGTGCCAGCAGCCCAGTGGTGTTGGCGGGAGGTACGCAGTATTTT.

This clonotype came up many times. J is TRBJ1-6 and V is TRBV7-3; 7 nucleotides align to TRBD1. CDR3 length: 15 residues. The ends lost 2 bases at V and 10 bases at J; junction bases unmatched: 8. Germline V gene data show CDR1 as SGHTA and CDR2 as FQGTGA. CDR3 amino acids: CASSLWLRGESPLHF. CDR3 DNA sequence: TGTGCCAGCAGCTTATGGCTCAGGGGGGAATCACCCCTCCACTTT.

This clonotype was picked up many times. The chain combines TRBV11-3 with TRBJ1-1; D unclear. Germline V gene sequence: CDR1 SGHNT, CDR2 YENEEA. This CDR3 is built from 14 residues. V shed 0 bases and J shed 1 base, with 6 bases lying between them. The CDR3 spells CASSLEHPNTEAFF. As DNA, the CDR3 is TGTGCCAGCAGCTTAGAACATCCGAACACTGAAGCTTTCTTT.

The table lists this clonotype with many counts. This chain connects TRBV7-3 to TRBJ2-5; 10 nucleotides align to TRBD1. Germline V CDR1 and CDR2: SGHTA, FQGTGA. The CDR3 is 14 amino acids. V dropped 0 bases and J dropped 5; count of bases not matched to a gene: 0. For the CDR3, the DNA is TGTGCCAGCAGCTTAACGGGACAGGGGGAGACCCAGTACTTC. Translating it yields CASSLTGQGETQYF.

This clonotype was seen at least ten times. The gene calls are TRBV7-2 and TRBJ1-3; 10 nucleotides align to TRBD1. Unmatched junction bases numbered 4, after V lost 6 bases and J lost 2 bases. The germline V gene encodes CDR1 SGHTA and CDR2 FQGNSA. This CDR3 contains 15 residues. The CDR3 coding sequence is TGTGCCAGCAGAGAGGGGACAGGGGCTGGAAACACCATATATTTT. As protein: CASREGTGAGNTIYF. Full variable domain (remainder filled in from reference TRBV7-2 and TRBJ1-3): GAGVSQSPSNKVTEKGKDVELRCDPISGHTALYWYRQSLGQGLEFLIYFQGNSAPDKSGLPSDRFSAERTGGSVSTLTIQRTQQEDSAVYLCASREGTGAGNTIYFGEGSWLTVV.

The chain employs TRBV19 and TRBJ2-3, with 15 bases aligning to TRBD2. The CDR3 runs 20 residues. In germline, CDR1 is LNHDA, CDR2 SQIVND (reference sequence). The trim removed 4 bases at V and 0 bases at J, leaving 11 bases unmatched. This CDR3 is CASSTWGGTSGRQSTDTQYF. CDR3 bases: TGTGCCAGTAGTACCTGGGGTGGGACTAGCGGGAGGCAAAGCACAGATACGCAGTATTTT.

This clonotype was observed once. This chain connects TRBV2 to TRBJ2-6, with TRBD2 identical over 9 bases. The CDR3 runs to 18 residues. With 4 bases clipped from V and 1 base from J, the junction kept 8 bases outside the gene matches. CDR1 SNHLY and CDR2 FYNNEI come from the germline V gene. The CDR3 nucleotides read TGTGCCAGCAGTGTCCGGGCGGGAGGGCCTTCTGGGGCCAACGTCCTGACTTTC. It yields the protein CASSVRAGGPSGANVLTF.

This clonotype has only a few counts. This chain connects TRBV5-4 to TRBJ1-1; D is ambiguous. The germline CDR1 and CDR2 sequences are SGHNT and YYREEE (reference sequence). Trimming stripped 3 bases from V and 1 base from J, with 13 bases between. The CDR3 extends over 15 amino acids. The CDR3 protein is CASSWSDTENTEAFF. DNA for the CDR3: TGTGCCAGCAGCTGGAGCGACACAGAGAACACTGAAGCTTTCTTT.

The genes are TRBV5-1 and TRBJ1-4; 9 bases match TRBD1. Germline values: CDR1 SGHRS, CDR2 YFSETQ. V lost 3 bases and J lost 8; bases outside the gene matches: 5. This CDR3 spans 14 amino acids. The DNA of the CDR3 is TGCGCCAGCAGCTGGACAGGGGAGAAGGAAAAACTGTTTTTT. It translates to CASSWTGEKEKLFF.

Worth noting for this clonotype: One end of the junction varies from germline; a read error may be responsible. V and J are TRBV7-9 and TRBJ2-2; 14 bases line up with TRBD2. In germline, CDR1 is SEHNR, CDR2 FQNEAQ (reference sequence). The CDR3 loop spans 18 amino acids. CDR3 amino acids: CASSLSGLAGGGPGELFF. CDR3 bases: TGTGCTAGCAGCTTATCTGGACTAGCGGGAGGAGGCCCCGGGGAGCTGTTTTTT.

Many counts were recorded for this clonotype. This chain links TRBV30 with TRBJ1-5; D remains ambiguous. The V and J ends lost 1 base and 5 bases respectively, with 12 bases between them. Germline loops: CDR1 GTSNPN, CDR2 SVGIG (reference sequence). The CDR3 loop spans 14 amino acids. The CDR3 spells CAWSATGFHQPQHF. The CDR3 DNA reads TGTGCCTGGAGTGCCACGGGATTTCATCAGCCCCAGCATTTT.

This clonotype came up a few times. The rearrangement uses TRBV13 and TRBJ2-5; D might be TRBD2 (5 bases). This CDR3 comprises 14 residues. Trimming cost V 5 bases and J 7 bases, with 17 bases left between them. Germline V lookup: CDR1 PRHDT, CDR2 FYEKMQ (reference sequence). This chain's CDR3 is CASSQRTAEGTQYF. CDR3 sequence (DNA): TGTGCCAGCAGCCAAAGGACGGCCGAGGGGACCCAGTACTTC.

The chain employs TRBV3-1 and TRBJ2-6; D might be TRBD2 (6 bases). Trimming removed 4 bases from V and 4 bases from J, with 14 bases in between. This CDR3 region has 16 residues. Germline values: CDR1 LGHDT, CDR2 YNNKEL (reference sequence). In DNA form, the CDR3 reads TGTGCCAGCAGCCGACAACTAGCTGCGGGGGCCAACGTCCTGACTTTC. Encoded protein: CASSRQLAAGANVLTF. Filled out from reference TRBV3-1 and TRBJ2-6, the complete variable domain reads DTAVSQTPKYLVTQMGNDKSIKCEQNLGHDTMYWYKQDSKKFLKIMFSYNNKELIINETVPNRFSPKSPDKAHLNLHINSLELGDSAVYFCASSRQLAAGANVLTFGAGSRLTVL.

This clonotype occurred many times. V gene TRBV13 combines with J gene TRBJ2-2, with 8 bases fitting TRBD2. Germline values: CDR1 PRHDT, CDR2 FYEKMQ (reference sequence). This CDR3 has 14 amino acids. Trimming removed 5 bases from V and 7 bases from J; junction bases left unmatched: 6. CDR3: CASSISGTVGELFF. The CDR3 DNA reads TGTGCCAGCAGCATTAGCGGGACGGTCGGGGAGCTGTTTTTT.

V usage is TRBV25-1 and J usage is TRBJ1-2; TRBD1 matches at 7 bases. The CDR3 length is 17 residues. The junction had 18 bases not matched to a gene; V was cut back by 4 bases and J by 7 bases. Looked up from germline, CDR1 is MGHDK and CDR2 is SYGVNS. This chain's CDR3 is CASSARPGTEGGFGYTF. DNA of the CDR3: TGTGCCAGCAGTGCACGTCCCGGGACAGAAGGAGGTTTTGGCTACACCTTC.

With regard to this clonotype: A much larger clone differs from this one at a single base, so this may be a read error. The chain links TRBV7-9 to TRBJ2-5; D not certain. The V gene's germline CDR1 is SEHNR and CDR2 FQNEAQ (reference sequence). The CDR3 extends over 14 amino acids. CDR3 in amino acids: CASSLLPDPETQYF. In DNA, the CDR3 is TGCGCCAGCAGCTTGCTTCCGGACCCAGAGACCCAGTACTTC.

The chain is built from TRBV6-2 or TRBV6-3 and TRBJ2-5; TRBD2 aligns across 9 bases. V gave up 0 bases and J gave up 5 bases; unmatched junction bases: 10. Germline V lookup: CDR1 MNHEY, CDR2 SVGEGT. The CDR3 spans 17 residues. The CDR3 is CASSYSTPSGRFETQYF. DNA for the CDR3: TGTGCCAGCAGTTACTCGACGCCAAGCGGGAGGTTTGAGACCCAGTACTTC.

The table lists this clonotype with a few counts. The V and J genes are TRBV6-6 and TRBJ2-7, with 7 positions matching TRBD1. After removal of 0 bases from V and 4 bases from J, the junction contained 6 bases not matched to a gene. CDR1 and CDR2 (germline): MNHNY, SVGAGI (reference sequence). The CDR3 is 15 amino acids. The CDR3 sequence: CASSYSGTVKYEQYF. The DNA of the CDR3 is TGTGCCAGCAGTTACTCGGGGACAGTAAAGTACGAGCAGTACTTC.

For this clonotype: With a much larger clone just one base away, this may be a read error. This chain connects TRBV5-6 to TRBJ1-6; D might be TRBD1 (6 bases). This CDR3 has 14 amino acids. Germline-derived CDR1 and CDR2 are SGHDT and YYEEEE. DNA for the CDR3: TGTGCCAGCAGATTGGCGGGGGGCGGTTCACCCCTCCACTTT. Amino acids: CASRLAGGGSPLHF.

The chain uses TRBV10-3 and TRBJ2-1; 7 nucleotides line up with TRBD1. V shed 6 bases, J shed 5 bases, and the junction held 7 bases outside the gene matches. The length of the CDR3 is 14 residues. Germline V gene sequence: CDR1 ENHRY, CDR2 SYGVKD. DNA for the CDR3: TGTGCCATCAGAGAGGGGGCCCGGGACAATGAGCAGTTCTTC. This codes for CAIREGARDNEQFF.

This chain joins TRBV20-1 and TRBJ2-3; TRBD2 matches at 11 bases. Trimming at V came to 3 bases and at J to 2 bases, leaving 10 bases not matched to a gene. The CDR3 is made up of 17 amino acids. Germline CDR1 DFQATT, CDR2 SNEGSKA (reference sequence). The CDR3 loop is CSARGTLAGGSTDTQYF. The CDR3 DNA is TGCAGTGCTAGGGGTACCCTAGCGGGAGGATCCACAGATACGCAGTATTTT.

This clonotype appeared many times. The chain employs TRBV2 and TRBJ2-7; D unresolved. V was shortened by 3 bases and J by 2 bases, with 11 bases between the two germline ends. From germline, CDR1 is SNHLY and CDR2 FYNNEI. This CDR3 comprises 14 residues. CDR3 in amino acids: CASSERTGTYEQYF. The CDR3 nucleotides are TGTGCCAGCAGTGAGAGGACCGGCACCTACGAGCAGTACTTC. Full variable domain (rest looked up from reference TRBV2 and TRBJ2-7): EPEVTQTPSHQVTQMGQEVILRCVPISNHLYFYWYRQILGQKVEFLVSFYNNEISEKSEIFDDQFSVERPDGSNFTLKIRSTKLEDSAMYFCASSERTGTYEQYFGPGTRLTVT.

On this clonotype: The junction departs from germline at one end; a sequencing error may be responsible. V usage is TRBV10-3 and J usage is TRBJ2-3; TRBD2 is a possible D gene (6 bases). Germline CDR1 and CDR2: ENHRY and SYGVKD. This CDR3 has 17 amino acids. CDR3 region: CTIGGRDGGFSTDTQYF. In DNA form, the CDR3 reads TGTACCATCGGAGGGCGGGACGGCGGGTTCAGCACAGATACGCAGTATTTT.

This clonotype was recorded at least ten times. This chain uses TRBV18 with TRBJ1-4; D is unclear. The V end was cut by 3 bases, the J end by 4 bases, with 21 bases between. Germline V CDR1 and CDR2: KGHSH, LQKENI. The CDR3 has 18 amino acids. CDR3 bases: TGTGCCAGCTCACCGAGGCCGCTTTCGAGGGTTAATAATGAAAAACTGTTTTTT. It is translated as CASSPRPLSRVNNEKLFF.

This clonotype occurred many times. The chain carries TRBV9 and TRBJ2-7; no firm D call. The V end lost 0 bases, the J end lost 7 bases, and 14 bases lay between the germline ends. The CDR3 is 14 residues long. The germline V gene encodes CDR1 SGDLS and CDR2 YYNGEE. CDR3 in amino acids: CASSVGLGPLEQYF. Here the CDR3 DNA reads TGTGCCAGCAGCGTAGGGCTAGGTCCCCTGGAGCAGTACTTC.

This clonotype came up many times. J is TRBJ2-7 and V is TRBV20-1, with 10 positions matching TRBD2. The CDR3 is made up of 14 amino acids. Germline loops: CDR1 DFQATT, CDR2 SNEGSKA (reference sequence). J gave up 4 bases and V 6 bases, and 9 bases lay outside the gene matches. Here the CDR3 DNA reads TGCAGTGCCACCCTTAGCGGGAGGTCTTACGAGCAGTACTTC. Translating it yields CSATLSGRSYEQYF.